This is a list of T cell receptor beta chains from one sample in a study of Ad26.COV2.S vaccination and SARS-CoV-2 variants. The assay was immunoSEQ multiplex PCR, and TCRdb's table has in-frame clones only and misses some. The sample has hundreds of thousands of clones; roughly 84% are singletons. The material sequenced was peripheral blood, taken in a trial of Ad26.COV2.S vaccine versus placebo. Receptors were obtained from a person aged 18-65 years who received the Ad26.COV2.S COVID-19 vaccine or a placebo. The CDR3 runs from the conserved cysteine through the conserved F or W. A D gene is named only where the DNA matches it firmly. Rows may omit the clone size; those that give it use once, few, many or a size class.

V gene: TRBV4-1
clone size: .
J gene: TRBJ1-3
D gene: .
CDR3 DNA: TGCGCCAGCAGCCTCGGAACAAACTTCGCCTGGAACTCTGGAAACACCATATATTTT
CDR3 protein: CASSLGTNFAWNSGNTIYF

V gene: TRBV6-5
clone size: .
J gene: TRBJ1-1
D gene: TRBD1
CDR3 DNA: TGTGCCAGCAGTAATCCTCGGACAGGGGGTGCTGCTTTCTTT
CDR3 protein: CASSNPRTGGAAFF

V gene: TRBV11-3
clone size: .
J gene: TRBJ2-2
D gene: TRBD1
CDR3 DNA: TGTGCCAGCAGCCGGGACAGGGTCACCGGGGAGCTGTTTTTT
CDR3 protein: CASSRDRVTGELFF

V gene: TRBV7-8
clone size: .
J gene: TRBJ1-3
D gene: .
CDR3 DNA: TGTGCCAGCAGCTTAGCCCGGGATGGAAACACCATATATTTT
CDR3 protein: CASSLARDGNTIYF

V gene: TRBV12-5
clone size: .
J gene: TRBJ1-5
D gene: .
CDR3 DNA: TGTGCTAGTGGTTTGGATCCTAGCAATCAGCCCCAGCATTTT
CDR3 protein: CASGLDPSNQPQHF

V gene: TRBV12-3/TRBV12-4
clone size: once
J gene: TRBJ1-1
D gene: TRBD1
CDR3 DNA: TGTGCCAGCAGCACAGGGGTAAACACTGAAGCTTTCTTT
CDR3 protein: CASSTGVNTEAFF

V gene: TRBV15
clone size: .
J gene: TRBJ1-3
D gene: TRBD1
CDR3 DNA: TGTGCCACCAGCAGGGACAGGGGGACTGGAGGAAACACCATATATTTT
CDR3 protein: CATSRDRGTGGNTIYF

V gene: TRBV4-1
clone size: once
J gene: TRBJ1-1
D gene: .
CDR3 DNA: TGCGCCAGCGGGGGTGGTGCAGGAGGCTACGTCACTGAAGCTTTCTTT
CDR3 protein: CASGGGAGGYVTEAFF

V gene: TRBV3-1/TRBV3-2
clone size: .
J gene: TRBJ2-7
D gene: TRBD2
CDR3 DNA: TGTGCCAGCAGCCGGACTAGCGGGGGGGCTGGCGAGCAGTACTTC
CDR3 protein: CASSRTSGGAGEQYF

V gene: TRBV7-8
clone size: .
J gene: TRBJ2-1
D gene: .
CDR3 DNA: TGTGCCAGCAGCTTAAAATTCGGGGGCGGCTCCTACAATGAGCAGTTCTTC
CDR3 protein: CASSLKFGGGSYNEQFF

V gene: TRBV18
clone size: .
J gene: TRBJ2-2
D gene: .
CDR3 DNA: TGTGCCAGCTCACTTAACACAAACTCGAACACCGGGGAGCTGTTTTTT
CDR3 protein: CASSLNTNSNTGELFF

V gene: TRBV2
clone size: .
J gene: TRBJ1-2
D gene: .
CDR3 DNA: TGTGCCAGCAGTGAAGGGGGAATTTTAGACGGCTACACCTTC
CDR3 protein: CASSEGGILDGYTF

V gene: TRBV7-9
clone size: .
J gene: TRBJ2-1
D gene: .
CDR3 DNA: TGTGCCAGCAGCCCCCCAGGGTTGGGGATCAATGAGCAGTTCTTC
CDR3 protein: CASSPPGLGINEQFF

V gene: TRBV27
clone size: .
J gene: TRBJ2-3
D gene: .
CDR3 DNA: TGTGCCAGCAGTGAGATCGGGGTTAGCACAGATACGCAGTATTTT
CDR3 protein: CASSEIGVSTDTQYF

V gene: TRBV4-2
clone size: .
J gene: TRBJ2-7
D gene: TRBD1
CDR3 DNA: TGTGCCAGCAGCCAAGTACCGGGACAGGGGGCCGACGAGCAGTACTTC
CDR3 protein: CASSQVPGQGADEQYF

V gene: TRBV3-1/TRBV3-2
clone size: .
J gene: TRBJ1-1
D gene: TRBD1
CDR3 DNA: TGTGCCAGCAGCCAGGACAGGGGGCTGAACACTGAAGCTTTCTTT
CDR3 protein: CASSQDRGLNTEAFF

V gene: TRBV9
clone size: .
J gene: TRBJ1-2
D gene: .
CDR3 DNA: TGTGCCAGCAGCGCCCACCGACAGGCTTATGGCTACACCTTC
CDR3 protein: CASSAHRQAYGYTF

V gene: TRBV27
clone size: .
J gene: TRBJ2-7
D gene: .
CDR3 DNA: TGTGCCAGCAGTCCATACCGGGACACCTCTTACGAGCAGTACTTC
CDR3 protein: CASSPYRDTSYEQYF

V gene: TRBV12-3/TRBV12-4
clone size: .
J gene: TRBJ2-4
D gene: .
CDR3 DNA: TGTGCCAGCAGGCCGCTCGGCAAAAACATTCAGTACTTC
CDR3 protein: CASRPLGKNIQYF

V gene: TRBV25-1
clone size: .
J gene: TRBJ1-1
D gene: TRBD1
CDR3 DNA: TGTGCCAGCAGGGGGCGACAGGGGGCCTGGACTGAAGCTTTCTTT
CDR3 protein: CASRGRQGAWTEAFF

V gene: TRBV9
clone size: .
J gene: TRBJ2-2
D gene: .
CDR3 DNA: TGTGCCAGCAGCTCTAGGACCCTTCCCGGGGAGCTGTTTTTT
CDR3 protein: CASSSRTLPGELFF

V gene: TRBV7-2
clone size: .
J gene: TRBJ1-3
D gene: .
CDR3 DNA: TGTGCCAGCAGCTTAAGTCCTAGAAACACCATATATTTT
CDR3 protein: CASSLSPRNTIYF

V gene: TRBV11-1
clone size: .
J gene: TRBJ2-2
D gene: .
CDR3 DNA: TGTGCCAGCAGCTTAGCCAGGGGTGACACCGGGGAGCTGTTTTTT
CDR3 protein: CASSLARGDTGELFF

V gene: TRBV27
clone size: .
J gene: TRBJ1-3
D gene: TRBD1
CDR3 DNA: TGTGCCAGCAGTTCCTACTCGGACAGGATCTCTGGAAACACCATATATTTT
CDR3 protein: CASSSYSDRISGNTIYF

V gene: TRBV7-9
clone size: .
J gene: TRBJ1-1
D gene: .
CDR3 DNA: TGTGCCAGCAGCTTAGCCCCCCAGGAAGCTTTCTTT
CDR3 protein: CASSLAPQEAFF

V gene: TRBV6-5
clone size: .
J gene: TRBJ2-7
D gene: TRBD1
CDR3 DNA: TGTGCCAGCAGTTACTCCGGGACAGGGCACTACGAGCAGTACTTC
CDR3 protein: CASSYSGTGHYEQYF

V gene: TRBV7-8
clone size: .
J gene: TRBJ2-2
D gene: TRBD1
CDR3 DNA: TGTGCCAGCAGCTCCCGGACAGGGGACACCGGGGAGCTGTTTTTT
CDR3 protein: CASSSRTGDTGELFF

V gene: TRBV28
clone size: .
J gene: TRBJ2-7
D gene: TRBD2
CDR3 DNA: TGTGCCAGCACCTCCGGCGGGGGTTCCTCCTACGAGCAGTACTTC
CDR3 protein: CASTSGGGSSYEQYF

V gene: TRBV6-5
clone size: .
J gene: TRBJ2-7
D gene: .
CDR3 DNA: TGTGCCAGCGGGGTCGGCTACGAGCAGTACTTC
CDR3 protein: CASGVGYEQYF

V gene: TRBV14
clone size: once
J gene: TRBJ2-7
D gene: .
CDR3 DNA: TGTGCCAGCAGCCAACTACCGGGTCCCTACGAGCAGTACTTC
CDR3 protein: CASSQLPGPYEQYF

V gene: TRBV7-6
clone size: .
J gene: TRBJ1-5
D gene: .
CDR3 DNA: TGTGCCAGCAGCTTAGGCCGGGGGTTACTCACCAATCAGCCCCAGCATTTT
CDR3 protein: CASSLGRGLLTNQPQHF

V gene: TRBV11-2
clone size: .
J gene: TRBJ1-1
D gene: .
CDR3 DNA: TGTGCCAGCAGCCCGGCGGTGCAGAACACTGAAGCTTTCTTT
CDR3 protein: CASSPAVQNTEAFF

V gene: TRBV19
clone size: .
J gene: TRBJ1-6
D gene: .
CDR3 DNA: TGTGCCAGTAGTGCGTCCTCCGGGACTCGGTCCCTTAATTCACCCCTCCACTTT
CDR3 protein: CASSASSGTRSLNSPLHF

V gene: TRBV19
clone size: .
J gene: TRBJ1-2
D gene: .
CDR3 DNA: TGTGCCAGTAGTATGGGCAGATCCTACTATGGCTACACCTTC
CDR3 protein: CASSMGRSYYGYTF

V gene: TRBV9
clone size: .
J gene: TRBJ1-6
D gene: .
CDR3 DNA: TGTGCCAGCAGCCCCCTTCTGGGGGATCAGTCACCCCTCCACTTT
CDR3 protein: CASSPLLGDQSPLHF

V gene: TRBV5-1
clone size: once
J gene: TRBJ1-1
D gene: TRBD1
CDR3 DNA: TGCGCCAGCAGCTTGGGAACAGGGGAAGAAACTGAAGCTTTCTTT
CDR3 protein: CASSLGTGEETEAFF

V gene: TRBV19
clone size: .
J gene: TRBJ2-7
D gene: .
CDR3 DNA: TGTGCCAGTAGTGCCACACCGACCTACGAGCAGTACTTC
CDR3 protein: CASSATPTYEQYF

V gene: TRBV12-3/TRBV12-4
clone size: few
J gene: TRBJ1-1
D gene: .
CDR3 DNA: TGTGCCAGCAGTTTGTCGGACGGCACTGAAGCTTTCTTT
CDR3 protein: CASSLSDGTEAFF

V gene: TRBV3-1/TRBV3-2
clone size: .
J gene: TRBJ1-1
D gene: .
CDR3 DNA: TGTGCCAGCAGCCAAGCCCCAAGGACCACAATGAACACTGAAGCTTTCTTT
CDR3 protein: CASSQAPRTTMNTEAFF

V gene: TRBV27
clone size: .
J gene: TRBJ2-3
D gene: TRBD1
CDR3 DNA: TGTGCCAGCAGCAGCGCCGGGACAGGGGACACAGATACGCAGTATTTT
CDR3 protein: CASSSAGTGDTDTQYF

V gene: TRBV30
clone size: .
J gene: TRBJ1-2
D gene: .
CDR3 DNA: TGTGCCTGGAGTGTACAGGGCGGCGGCTACACCTTC
CDR3 protein: CAWSVQGGGYTF

V gene: TRBV27
clone size: .
J gene: TRBJ2-6
D gene: .
CDR3 DNA: TGTGCCAGCACCTACCGGGGATCTGGGGCCAACGTCCTGACTTTC
CDR3 protein: CASTYRGSGANVLTF

V gene: TRBV2
clone size: .
J gene: TRBJ1-1
D gene: .
CDR3 DNA: TGTGCCAGCAGTGCGGACGGCTTGAACACTGAAGCTTTCTTT
CDR3 protein: CASSADGLNTEAFF

V gene: TRBV29-1
clone size: .
J gene: TRBJ2-5
D gene: .
CDR3 DNA: TGCAGCGTTGTGGTGGATTCAGAGACCCAGTACTTC
CDR3 protein: CSVVVDSETQYF

V gene: TRBV7-9
clone size: once
J gene: TRBJ2-3
D gene: .
CDR3 DNA: TGTGCCAGCAGCTTAAGCGACATTCAGTATTTT
CDR3 protein: CASSLSDIQYF

V gene: TRBV23-1
clone size: .
J gene: TRBJ1-2
D gene: .
CDR3 DNA: TGCGCCAGCAGTCCCCTCGAGGCAGGCTACACCTTC
CDR3 protein: CASSPLEAGYTF

V gene: TRBV19
clone size: .
J gene: TRBJ2-6
D gene: .
CDR3 DNA: TGTGCCAGCGGACGAGTCTCTGGGGCCAACGTCCTGACTTTC
CDR3 protein: CASGRVSGANVLTF

V gene: TRBV6-4
clone size: .
J gene: TRBJ1-4
D gene: .
CDR3 DNA: TGTGCCAGCACCGACGGGCAGTCTTTTAATGAAAAACTGTTTTTT
CDR3 protein: CASTDGQSFNEKLFF

V gene: TRBV5-1
clone size: .
J gene: TRBJ1-2
D gene: TRBD1
CDR3 DNA: TGCGCCAGCAGCCAGGGACAGTCCTATGGCTACACCTTC
CDR3 protein: CASSQGQSYGYTF

V gene: TRBV30
clone size: .
J gene: TRBJ1-2
D gene: .
CDR3 DNA: TGTGCCTGGAGTCCCATAGGGCTGGGCTACACCTTC
CDR3 protein: CAWSPIGLGYTF

V gene: TRBV7-9
clone size: .
J gene: TRBJ2-1
D gene: TRBD2
CDR3 DNA: TGTGCCAGCAGCCGGACTAGCGGGTACAATGAGCAGTTCTTC
CDR3 protein: CASSRTSGYNEQFF

V gene: TRBV7-2
clone size: .
J gene: TRBJ1-5
D gene: .
CDR3 DNA: TGTGCCAGCAGCTTATCTACTGGCCTGGATCAGCCCCAGCATTTT
CDR3 protein: CASSLSTGLDQPQHF

V gene: TRBV10-3
clone size: .
J gene: TRBJ2-5
D gene: TRBD1
CDR3 DNA: TGTGCCATCAGTGAGTCGACAGGGGGAGGGGAGACCCAGTACTTC
CDR3 protein: CAISESTGGGETQYF

V gene: TRBV10-3
clone size: .
J gene: TRBJ1-4
D gene: .
CDR3 DNA: TGTGCCATCAGTGACCCAACTAATGAAAAACTGTTTTTT
CDR3 protein: CAISDPTNEKLFF

V gene: TRBV6-5
clone size: .
J gene: TRBJ2-1
D gene: .
CDR3 DNA: TGTGCCAGCATTCTCCCCAGTCACAATGAGCAGTTCTTC
CDR3 protein: CASILPSHNEQFF

V gene: TRBV7-7
clone size: .
J gene: TRBJ2-3
D gene: .
CDR3 DNA: TGTGCTAGCAGCTACGGGGCCTCTAACACAGATACGCAGTATTTT
CDR3 protein: CASSYGASNTDTQYF

V gene: TRBV27
clone size: .
J gene: TRBJ2-7
D gene: .
CDR3 DNA: TGTGCCAGCAGTTTGGGCCAGTCTGGGACCTACGAGCAGTACTTC
CDR3 protein: CASSLGQSGTYEQYF

V gene: TRBV2
clone size: .
J gene: TRBJ2-3
D gene: TRBD2
CDR3 DNA: TGTGCCAGCAGTGGGGCGGGACTAGGCCCCACAGATACGCAGTATTTT
CDR3 protein: CASSGAGLGPTDTQYF

V gene: TRBV7-3
clone size: .
J gene: TRBJ2-1
D gene: .
CDR3 DNA: TGTGCCAGCAGCTTAAGTATGGGCTATGAGCAGTTCTTC
CDR3 protein: CASSLSMGYEQFF